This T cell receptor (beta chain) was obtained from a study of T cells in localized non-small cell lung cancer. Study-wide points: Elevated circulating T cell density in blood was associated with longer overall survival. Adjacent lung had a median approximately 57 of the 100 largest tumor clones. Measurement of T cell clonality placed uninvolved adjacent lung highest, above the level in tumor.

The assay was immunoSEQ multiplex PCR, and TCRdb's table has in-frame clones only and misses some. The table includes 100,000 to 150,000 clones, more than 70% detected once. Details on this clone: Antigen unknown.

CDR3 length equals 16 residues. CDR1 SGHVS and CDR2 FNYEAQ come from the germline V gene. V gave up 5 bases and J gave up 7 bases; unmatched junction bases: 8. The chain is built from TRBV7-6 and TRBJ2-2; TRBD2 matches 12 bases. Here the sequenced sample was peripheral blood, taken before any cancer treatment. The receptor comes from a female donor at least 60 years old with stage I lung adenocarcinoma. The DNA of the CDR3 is TGTGCCAGCAGCCGTACACAGGGACTAGCGGGCGGGGAGCTGTTTTTT. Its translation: CASSRTQGLAGGELFF.